This TCR beta chain stems from a study of shared clonotypes between healthy human individuals (dated by TCRdb to the early 2020s). Regarding the study in general: Three men and a couple of women, aged 18 to 49 years, made up the cohort. For each donor, CD4 naive and CD4 memory were each run on three plates, CD8 naive on two plates, and CD8 memory on one plate. Blood TCR repertoires of four to six healthy adults were deeply sequenced to estimate repertoire size and the extent of clonotype sharing between individuals. Libraries were prepared and TCR repertoires were sequenced by different laboratories using diverse techniques, in order to increase sequencing depth and limit assay-specific biases. Between about 0.85 and 9.5 billion PBMCs per donor were obtained by leukapheresis. Summary of the overall study and its limitations: Pairwise subsampling led to the expectation that sequencing depth would affect the degree of clonotype sharing among donors. Compared with non-shared clonotypes, clonotypes shared by all four sorted-subset donors had higher generation probabilities. The small number of donors limited the genetic and exposure-history diversity represented. Only blood was sampled, and tissue TCR repertoires likely differ from those in blood. Sharing across several donors was observed for around 5% of naive CD4, over 3% of naive CD8, over 2% of memory CD4, and around 0.4% of memory CD8 clonotypes. Larger estimated clonotype richness was generally found for naive subsets than for memory subsets. Even with the large sequencing depth, rarefaction of the sorted-subset datasets indicated that sequencing was incomplete.

CD8 naive samples were CD45RO-negative cells positively selected for CCR7, giving a CD45RA+CCR7+ population that excluded TemRA cells. Healthy HIV-negative adults with no recently reported acute infections or vaccinations were included as donors. Every donor was a Caucasian adult residing in Nashville, Tennessee, USA. Blood was obtained by leukapheresis, after which PBMCs were separated by Ficoll-Histopaque density gradient centrifugation and cryopreserved in liquid nitrogen vapor phase. Purity and quantity of every magnetically sorted T cell population were checked by analytical flow cytometry. From each sorted fraction, genomic DNA was isolated and quantified by UV absorbance on a Nanodrop 2000c. Using the deep immunoSEQ assay, multiplex PCR amplified TCR CDR3 regions from genomic DNA. For each cell subset, the extracted genomic DNA was distributed evenly across all wells of several immunoSEQ 96-well plates, and each plate served as one replicate. Each replicate PCR for sorted subsets received about 210 ng genomic DNA, equal to tens of thousands of T cell genomes. Purified libraries were quantified with a Qubit 3.0 fluorometer, sized on a Bioanalyzer 2100, and re-quantified with the KAPA Library Quantification kit. Each immunoSEQ 96-well plate was sequenced on its own single-read 150-cycle Illumina NextSeq 550 flow cell. In the original analysis: The immunoSEQ output contained only junctional sequences without quality scores, so filtering could not match that applied to full-length reads. To assign V/J genes and CDR3, sequences were annotated against IMGT germline references using PyIR, a Python wrapper for IgBLAST v1.9. Any read was removed if the V/J assignment was weak (E-value above 1e-6), the CDR3 was missing, or the read contained stop codons, out-of-frame junctions, or ambiguous translated residues. V3J clonotypes were defined as sequences sharing the same inferred V gene, J gene, and CDR3 amino acid sequence. Percentage overlap between repertoires was computed as shared unique clonotypes divided by the size of the smaller repertoire. Repertoire richness was assessed with RTK rarefaction, the Chao1 estimator, and Recon v2.1 estimates of unobserved clonotypes. OLGA was used to compute generation probabilities for all TCRbeta clonotypes that the gDNA method yielded from a few donors. In TCRdb, the immuneACCESS table is reduced to in-frame sequences with V and J assigned. These tables do not hold every clone; where another copy was compared, an unresolved V gene accounts for under half, and the others remain unexplained. The V and J calls and clone size are taken from that table; D and trimming were inferred from the DNA. The sample has about 2.2 million clones on record, 90% to 95% of them singletons. The biggest ten clones account for 1.7% of the sample.

Germline trimming amounts to 0 bases on V and 3 bases on J, with 7 as the count of junction bases outside the gene matches. The germline V gene (reference sequence) supplies CDR1 MNHEY and CDR2 SMNVEV. The CDR3 holds 16 amino acids from the cysteine to the phenylalanine. CDR3 DNA only is kept here, 48 bases in frame from base 1. Notes on this clone: It has no known antigen specificity. Base qualities are not at hand, and no much larger clone is one base apart.

The TCR was taken from a man in his late teens or twenties in good health. Some clones in this sample may be carry-over from other donors' samples. The sequencing input was naive CD8+ T cells from PBMCs. The intended sense of this specimen's cell subset or site label: CD45RA+CCR7+. The rearrangement combines TRBV27 with TRBJ2-5; 7 of the junction bases match TRBD1. The DNA reads TGTGCCAGCAGTTTATCCTACGGGACAGTAGAAGAGACCCAGTACTTC. Its amino acids are CASSLSYGTVEETQYF.